This is a list of T cell receptor beta chains from one sample in a study of cytomegalovirus exposure and HLA in healthy donors. Measured with immunoSEQ multiplex PCR; TCRdb has only the in-frame clones, and not every one. The repertoire holds 130,000 or so clones, roughly 70% seen once, with less than 3.5% in the top ten. Material for sequencing was PBMCs. Source of these receptors: a woman aged 40 to 50 in good health and CMV-seropositive. The CDR3 runs from the conserved cysteine through the conserved F or W. D genes are given only for firm matches. Only part of the rows carry a size: once, few, many, or a class if the clone is expanded.

>.|TRBJ2-7|14|.|TRBV5-1
TGCGCCAGCAGCTTTAGTACGGGATCCTACGAGCAGTACTTC
CASSFSTGSYEQYF
>TRBD1|TRBJ1-1|14|.|TRBV10-3
TGTGCCATCAGTGAGGGGGACAGAACCCCTGAAGCTTTCTTT
CAISEGDRTPEAFF
>TRBD1|TRBJ2-3|14|once|TRBV6-5
TGTGCCAGCAGTTACACCAGGGGGACAGATACGCAGTATTTT
CASSYTRGTDTQYF
>.|TRBJ1-2|15|.|TRBV6-6
TGTGCCAGCAGTTACTCGGGGGGGTCTAACTATGGCTACACCTTC
CASSYSGGSNYGYTF
>.|TRBJ1-2|11|.|TRBV25-1
TGTGCCAGCAGTATAGGACTCGGCTACACCTTC
CASSIGLGYTF
>.|TRBJ2-5|14|.|TRBV7-7
TGTGCTAGCAGCTTAGACAGTTACCAAGAGACCCAGTACTTC
CASSLDSYQETQYF
>TRBD2|TRBJ2-3|16|few|TRBV6-5
TGTGCCAGCAGTTGGTCAGCGGGAGAGAGCACAGATACGCAGTATTTT
CASSWSAGESTDTQYF
>TRBD1|TRBJ1-3|17|few|TRBV15
TGTGCCACCAGCAAAACAGGGGAGGCAAGCTCTGGAAACACCATATATTTT
CATSKTGEASSGNTIYF
>TRBD2|TRBJ2-1|16|.|TRBV11-3
TGTGCCAGCAGCTTAGGTGGGACTACCCTCCACAATGAGCAGTTCTTC
CASSLGGTTLHNEQFF
>.|TRBJ1-1|15|.|TRBV6-5
TGTGCCAGCAGTTACTCTAACTCCTGGAACACTGAAGCTTTCTTT
CASSYSNSWNTEAFF
>.|TRBJ1-2|13|few|TRBV11-2
TGTGCCAGCAGCTCACCCAACACCTATGGCTACACCTTC
CASSSPNTYGYTF
>.|TRBJ2-7|12|.|TRBV27
TGTGCCAGCAGTTTAGGGGGGAACGAGCAGTACTTC
CASSLGGNEQYF
>TRBD2|TRBJ2-7|14|.|TRBV6-4
TGTGCCAGCAGTGCTAGCGGGGGCCCCTACGAGCAGTACTTC
CASSASGGPYEQYF
>.|TRBJ2-6|17|.|TRBV6-4
TGTGCCAGCAGTGACCCGGCGGGTAATTCTGGGGCCAACGTCCTGACTTTC
CASSDPAGNSGANVLTF
>.|TRBJ1-4|14|.|TRBV19
TGTGCCAGTAGTATGGGAGCAACTAATGAAAAACTGTTTTTT
CASSMGATNEKLFF
>TRBD1|TRBJ2-7|15|.|TRBV4-3
TGCGCCAGCAGCCAATCCCCCCAGGGGGCCTACGAGCAGTACTTC
CASSQSPQGAYEQYF
>.|TRBJ2-3|10|.|TRBV19
TGTTCTAGGGTGACCCGGGGGCAGTATTTT
CSRVTRGQYF
>.|TRBJ2-5|15|.|TRBV5-1
TGCGCCAGCAGCCCGGGGGTCTTTCTTCAAGAGACCCAGTACTTC
CASSPGVFLQETQYF